The 14 T cell receptor beta chains given below trace back to one sample, sequenced in a study of spatial heterogeneity in lung cancer. The time point here: blood at routine non-recurrence follow-up after resection. No cells were sorted before sequencing. The whole RNA sequenced was extracted from tumor, nontumor lung or frozen PBMC. MiXCR, applied by TCRdb to the 5' RACE reads, yields one record per CDR3 protein. The table records fewer than 55,000 distinct CDR3 sequences, around 6.7% of them present only once. The source material was PBMCs, sampled at follow-up. These receptors were obtained from a female donor with early-stage non-small cell lung cancer.

In this sample, this clonotype turned up many times. The chain recombines TRBV4-1 with TRBJ1-1; TRBD1 might be the D (6 bases). Germline V gene data show CDR1 as MGHRA and CDR2 as YSYEKL. V was clipped by 4 bases and J by 4 bases, with 16 bases between them. The CDR3 sequence is 15 residues long. The CDR3 loop is CASSRGQGQGTEAFF. CDR3 nucleotide sequence: TGCGCCAGCAGCCGGGGGCAGGGGCAGGGCACTGAAGCTTTCTTT.

This clonotype was seen only a few times. CDR3 bases: TGTGCCAGTACCGCGTGGGGAAAAGCCAGCTCCTATAATTCACCCCTCCACTTT. It specifies CASTAWGKASSYNSPLHF. The V gene is TRBV19, the J gene TRBJ1-6, with D hard to call. Trimming left V 7 bases short and J 0 bases short, with 19 bases between. Germline V gene data show CDR1 as LNHDA and CDR2 as SQIVND (reference sequence). The length of the CDR3 is 18 residues.

This clonotype was detected ten times or more. The chain recombines TRBV7-9 with TRBJ2-6, with D perhaps being TRBD1 or TRBD2 (5 bases each). V lost 5 bases to trimming and J lost 4 bases, with 15 bases between them. Germline CDR1 and CDR2: SEHNR and FQNEAQ (reference sequence). The CDR3 extends over 16 amino acids. The CDR3 is CASSLPGTSGANVLTF. Written as DNA, the CDR3 is TGTGCCAGCAGCCTACCCGGGACCTCCGGGGCCAACGTCCTGACTTTC.

This sequence joins TRBV11-2 and TRBJ2-1, with TRBD2 matching 7 bases. The germline CDR1 and CDR2 sequences are SGHAT and FQNNGV. The V gene end was trimmed by 5 bases and the J gene end by 0 bases; junction bases not matched to a gene: 16. The CDR3 loop spans 19 amino acids. CDR3 residues: CASSLRSGRVTASYNEQFF. The DNA of the CDR3 is TGTGCCAGCAGCCTACGCTCAGGGAGGGTGACTGCCTCCTACAATGAGCAGTTCTTC.

The rearrangement links TRBV5-1 to TRBJ1-2; 10 positions match TRBD1. Trimming cost V 2 bases and J 6 bases; bases outside gene matches: 4. Germline V gene sequence: CDR1 SGHRS, CDR2 YFSETQ. The CDR3 spans 14 residues. The CDR3 nucleotides read TGCGCCAGCAGCTTCCGGGACAGGGGCCATGGCTACACCTTC. It is translated as CASSFRDRGHGYTF. The variable domain in full, completed from reference TRBV5-1 and TRBJ1-2, reads KAGVTQTPRYLIKTRGQQVTLSCSPISGHRSVSWYQQTPGQGLQFLFEYFSETQRNKGNFPGRFSGRQFSNSRSEMNVSTLELGDSALYLCASSFRDRGHGYTFGSGTRLTVV.

In this sample, this clonotype turned up many times. This chain joins TRBV6-2 or TRBV6-3 and TRBJ1-2, with D possibly TRBD1 on 5 matching bases. This CDR3 region has 15 residues. In germline, CDR1 is MNHEY, CDR2 SVGEGT. Trimming stripped 8 bases from V and 5 bases from J, with 21 bases between. The CDR3 DNA sequence: TGTGCCAGCTGCCCACGAGGGACCGGGACGTATGGCTACACCTTC. It yields the protein CASCPRGTGTYGYTF.

This clonotype was picked up many times. The rearrangement joins TRBV2 to TRBJ2-2; D may be TRBD2 (5 bases). V lost 5 bases to trimming and J lost 1 base, with 11 bases between them. Germline V CDR1 and CDR2: SNHLY, FYNNEI. This CDR3 is built from 15 residues. The CDR3 here is CASSLDSLNTGELFF. As DNA, the CDR3 is TGTGCCAGCAGTTTGGACTCCTTGAACACCGGGGAGCTGTTTTTT.

This clonotype was observed a handful of times. This chain uses TRBV7-8 with TRBJ2-3, with 8 bases aligning to TRBD2. With 7 bases clipped from V and 0 bases from J, the junction kept 12 bases outside the gene matches. Germline-derived CDR1 and CDR2 are SGHVS and FQNEAQ. The CDR3 is 17 amino acids. In nucleotides, the CDR3 is TGTGCCAGCACCCCCCGCGGAGCGGGGGCCAGCACAGATACGCAGTATTTT. It encodes CASTPRGAGASTDTQYF.

The table lists this clonotype with many counts. This chain's CDR3 is CASSQSTSGQETQYF. CDR3 nucleotides: TGCGCCAGCAGCCAATCCACTAGCGGCCAAGAGACCCAGTACTTC. The rearrangement joins TRBV5-1 to TRBJ2-5, with 8 bases aligning to TRBD2. The CDR3 sequence is 15 residues long. Germline V CDR1 and CDR2: SGHRS, YFSETQ. V lost 4 bases and J lost 1; bases outside the gene matches: 6. Combining the CDR3 with reference TRBV5-1 and TRBJ2-5 gives the whole variable domain KAGVTQTPRYLIKTRGQQVTLSCSPISGHRSVSWYQQTPGQGLQFLFEYFSETQRNKGNFPGRFSGRQFSNSRSEMNVSTLELGDSALYLCASSQSTSGQETQYFGPGTRLLVL.

For this clonotype: Compared with germline, one end of the junction differs, possibly owing to a read error. The CDR3 DNA reads TGTGCCAGCAGTAACTCCCGGACAGGCTCTGGAAACACCATATATTTT. Amino acid sequence: CASSNSRTGSGNTIYF. The V gene is TRBV6-2 or TRBV6-3, the J gene TRBJ1-3; 7 bases line up with TRBD1. The CDR3 sequence is 16 residues long. Germline CDR1 is MNHEY and CDR2 is SVGEGT.

This clonotype appeared many times. V gene TRBV2 combines with J gene TRBJ2-7; D is unresolved. CDR1 is SNHLY, CDR2 FYNNEI, per germline. V was pared by 1 base and J by 9 bases, with 10 bases between. This CDR3 region has 12 residues. The CDR3: CASSEGRPGQYF. CDR3 sequence (DNA): TGTGCCAGCAGTGAAGGCAGGCCAGGGCAGTACTTC.

The chain recombines TRBV5-6 with TRBJ2-7, with no clear D. CDR3 length: 13 amino acids. Trimming cost V 1 base and J 1 base, with 6 bases left between them. The V gene's germline CDR1 is SGHDT and CDR2 YYEEEE. The CDR3 sequence is CASSLPSSYEQYF. The CDR3 DNA reads as TGTGCCAGCAGCTTGCCTAGTTCCTACGAGCAGTACTTC.

This clonotype came up once. Possible read error: a much larger clone is one base away. The V call is TRBV6-2 or TRBV6-3, the J call TRBJ2-3; 9 positions agree with TRBD2. This CDR3 is built from 16 residues. The V gene's germline CDR1 is MNHEY and CDR2 SVGEGT. The J segment lost 3 bases and the V segment lost 2 bases, leaving 6 bases of the junction unmatched. As DNA, the CDR3 is TGTGCCAGCAGTTACCCGGGACTAGCAGAAACAGATACGCAGTATTTT. Residues: CASSYPGLAETDTQYF.

In its sample, this clonotype was seen many times. This chain joins TRBV7-9 and TRBJ1-3; perhaps TRBD1 as D (5 bases). V was pared by 7 bases and J by 10 bases, with 14 bases between. The CDR3 covers 12 residues. In germline, CDR1 is SEHNR, CDR2 FQNEAQ (reference sequence). CDR3 DNA sequence: TGTGCCAGCACCTACAATGAGGGGACCATATATTTT. Its protein is CASTYNEGTIYF.